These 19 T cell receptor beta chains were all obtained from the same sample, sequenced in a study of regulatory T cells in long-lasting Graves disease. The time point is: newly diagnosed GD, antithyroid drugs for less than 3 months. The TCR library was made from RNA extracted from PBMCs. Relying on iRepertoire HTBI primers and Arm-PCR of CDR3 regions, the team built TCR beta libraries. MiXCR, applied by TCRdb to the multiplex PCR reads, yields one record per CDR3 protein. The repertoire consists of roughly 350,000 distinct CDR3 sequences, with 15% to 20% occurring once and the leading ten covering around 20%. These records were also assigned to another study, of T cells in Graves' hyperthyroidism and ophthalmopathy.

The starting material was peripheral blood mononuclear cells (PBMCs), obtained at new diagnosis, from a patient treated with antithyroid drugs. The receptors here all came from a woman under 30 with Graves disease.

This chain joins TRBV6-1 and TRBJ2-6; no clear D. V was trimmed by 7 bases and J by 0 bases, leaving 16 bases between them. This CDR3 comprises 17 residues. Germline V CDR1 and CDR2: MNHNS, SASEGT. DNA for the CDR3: TGTGCCAGCACCTTTGTCACTCATAGCTCTGGGGCCAACGTCCTGACTTTC. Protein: CASTFVTHSSGANVLTF.

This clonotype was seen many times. The CDR3 sequence is CAWSREGEQYF. For the CDR3, the DNA is TGTGCCTGGAGTAGGGAAGGCGAGCAGTACTTC. This chain uses TRBV30 with TRBJ2-7; no firm D call. The CDR3 contains 11 residues. Germline V gene data show CDR1 as GTSNPN and CDR2 as SVGIG (reference sequence). The V end was cut by 2 bases, the J end by 6 bases, with 8 bases between. Filled out from reference TRBV30 and TRBJ2-7, the complete variable domain reads SQTIHQWPATLVQPVGSPLSLECTVEGTSNPNLYWYRQAAGRGLQLLFYSVGIGQISSEVPQNLSASRPQDRQFILSSKKLLLSDSGFYLCAWSREGEQYFGPGTRLTVT.

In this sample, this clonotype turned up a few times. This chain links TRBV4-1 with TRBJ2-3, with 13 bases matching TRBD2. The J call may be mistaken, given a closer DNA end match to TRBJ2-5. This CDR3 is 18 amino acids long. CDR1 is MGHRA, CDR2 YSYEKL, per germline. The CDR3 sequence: CASSLGLAGVAWVETQYF. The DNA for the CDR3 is TGCGCCAGCAGCCTAGGACTAGCGGGAGTAGCTTGGGTAGAGACCCAGTACTTC.

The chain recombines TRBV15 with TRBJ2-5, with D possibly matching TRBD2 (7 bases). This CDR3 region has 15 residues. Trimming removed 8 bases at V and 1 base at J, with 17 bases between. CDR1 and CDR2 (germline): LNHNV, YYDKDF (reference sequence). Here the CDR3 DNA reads TGTGCCACCGCGAGGAGGGCGGGGGCCCAAGAGACCCAGTACTTC. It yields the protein CATARRAGAQETQYF.

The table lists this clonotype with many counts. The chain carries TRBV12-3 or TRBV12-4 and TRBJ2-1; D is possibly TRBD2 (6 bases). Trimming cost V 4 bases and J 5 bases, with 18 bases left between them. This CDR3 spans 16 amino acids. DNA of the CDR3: TGTGCCAGCAGTTCCCTAGGCGGGGCCGGCCACAATGAGCAGTTCTTC. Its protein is CASSSLGGAGHNEQFF.

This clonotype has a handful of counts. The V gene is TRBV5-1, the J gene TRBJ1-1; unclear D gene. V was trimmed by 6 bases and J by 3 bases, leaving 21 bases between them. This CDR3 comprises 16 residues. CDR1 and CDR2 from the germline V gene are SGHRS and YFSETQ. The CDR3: CASTLVGGQADTEAFF. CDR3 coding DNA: TGCGCCAGCACCCTTGTTGGTGGGCAGGCGGACACTGAAGCTTTCTTT. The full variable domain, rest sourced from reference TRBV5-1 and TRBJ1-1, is KAGVTQTPRYLIKTRGQQVTLSCSPISGHRSVSWYQQTPGQGLQFLFEYFSETQRNKGNFPGRFSGRQFSNSRSEMNVSTLELGDSALYLCASTLVGGQADTEAFFGQGTRLTVV.

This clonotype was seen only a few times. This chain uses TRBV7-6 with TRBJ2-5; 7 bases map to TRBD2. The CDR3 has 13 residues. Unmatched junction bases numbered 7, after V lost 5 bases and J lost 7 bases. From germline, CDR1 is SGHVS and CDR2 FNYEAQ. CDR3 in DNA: TGTGCCAGCAGCCGCCGGGGGGAGGGGACCCAGTACTTC. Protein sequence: CASSRRGEGTQYF.

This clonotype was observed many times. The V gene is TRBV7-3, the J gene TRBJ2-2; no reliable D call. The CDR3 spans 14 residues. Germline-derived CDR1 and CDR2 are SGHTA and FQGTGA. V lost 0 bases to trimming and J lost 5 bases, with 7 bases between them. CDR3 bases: TGTGCCAGCAGCTTAACGTCCGGGACCGGGGAGCTGTTTTTT. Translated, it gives CASSLTSGTGELFF.

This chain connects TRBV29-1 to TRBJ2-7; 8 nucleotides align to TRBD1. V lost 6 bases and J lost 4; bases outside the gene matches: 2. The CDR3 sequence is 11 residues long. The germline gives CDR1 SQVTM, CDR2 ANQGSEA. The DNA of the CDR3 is TGCAGCGTGGGACAGGATTACGAGCAGTACTTC. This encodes CSVGQDYEQYF.

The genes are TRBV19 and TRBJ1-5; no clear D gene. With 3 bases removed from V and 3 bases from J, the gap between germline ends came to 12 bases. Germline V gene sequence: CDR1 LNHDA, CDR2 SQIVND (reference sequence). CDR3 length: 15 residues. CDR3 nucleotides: TGTGCCAGTAGTATCTCCGGCAGCCACAATCAGCCCCAGCATTTT. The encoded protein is CASSISGSHNQPQHF.

The CDR3: CASLPGRDEQFF. The CDR3 region has the DNA TGTGCCAGCCTACCCGGCCGGGATGAGCAGTTCTTC. V is TRBV30 and J is TRBJ2-1; D is ambiguous. The CDR3 is made up of 12 amino acids. CDR1 and CDR2 from the germline V gene are GTSNPN and SVGIG (reference sequence). With 8 bases removed from V and 8 bases from J, the gap between germline ends came to 16 bases.

CDR3 region: CASSLIPSGGQETQYF. CDR3 nucleotides: TGTGCCAGCAGTTTAATACCTAGCGGGGGCCAAGAGACCCAGTACTTC. This sequence joins TRBV27 and TRBJ2-5; 10 bases fit TRBD2. The junction had 4 bases not matched to a gene; V was cut back by 2 bases and J by 1 base. CDR3 length: 16 residues. The germline CDR1 and CDR2 sequences are MNHEY and SMNVEV (reference sequence).

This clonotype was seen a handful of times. As DNA, the CDR3 is TGTGCCAGCAGTATCTCCATGAACACTGAAGCTTTCTTT. Its translation: CASSISMNTEAFF. The rearrangement links TRBV27 to TRBJ1-1, with D unclear. V was shortened by 5 bases and J by 0 bases, with 7 bases between the two germline ends. The CDR3 length is 13 residues. The V gene's germline CDR1 is MNHEY and CDR2 SMNVEV (reference sequence).

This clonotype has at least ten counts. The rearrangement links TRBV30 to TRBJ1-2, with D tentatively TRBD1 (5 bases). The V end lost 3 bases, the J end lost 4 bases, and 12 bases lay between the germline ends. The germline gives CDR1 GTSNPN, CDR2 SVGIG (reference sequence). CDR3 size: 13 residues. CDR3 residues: CAWSRDGGYGYTF. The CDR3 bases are TGTGCCTGGAGCCGGGACGGTGGCTATGGCTACACCTTC. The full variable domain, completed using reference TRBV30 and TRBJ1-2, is SQTIHQWPATLVQPVGSPLSLECTVEGTSNPNLYWYRQAAGRGLQLLFYSVGIGQISSEVPQNLSASRPQDRQFILSSKKLLLSDSGFYLCAWSRDGGYGYTFGSGTRLTVV.

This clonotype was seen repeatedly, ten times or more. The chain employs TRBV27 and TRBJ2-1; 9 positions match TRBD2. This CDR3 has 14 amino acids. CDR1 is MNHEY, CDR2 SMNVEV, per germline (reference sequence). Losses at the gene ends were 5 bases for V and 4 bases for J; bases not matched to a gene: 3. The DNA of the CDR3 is TGTGCCAGCAGTAGCGGGGGGCCGTACAATGAGCAGTTCTTC. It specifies CASSSGGPYNEQFF.

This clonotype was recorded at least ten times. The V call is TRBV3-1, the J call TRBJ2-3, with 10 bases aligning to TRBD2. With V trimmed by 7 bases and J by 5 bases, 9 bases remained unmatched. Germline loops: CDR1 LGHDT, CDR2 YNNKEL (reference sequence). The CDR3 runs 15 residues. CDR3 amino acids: CASKGVAGGLDTQYF. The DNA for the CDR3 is TGTGCCAGCAAAGGGGTAGCGGGGGGTTTAGATACGCAGTATTTT.

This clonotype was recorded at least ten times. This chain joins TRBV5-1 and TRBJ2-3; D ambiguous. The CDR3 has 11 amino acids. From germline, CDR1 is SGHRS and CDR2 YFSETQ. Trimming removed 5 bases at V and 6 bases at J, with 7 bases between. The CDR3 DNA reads TGCGCCAGCAGGATGGCTGATACGCAGTATTTT. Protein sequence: CASRMADTQYF.

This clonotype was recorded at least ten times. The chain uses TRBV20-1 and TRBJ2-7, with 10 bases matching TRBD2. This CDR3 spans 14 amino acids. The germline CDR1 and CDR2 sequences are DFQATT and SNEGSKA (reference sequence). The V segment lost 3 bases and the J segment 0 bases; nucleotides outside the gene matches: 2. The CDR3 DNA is TGCAGTGCTAGTACTAGCGGGGCCTCCTACGAGCAGTACTTC. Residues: CSASTSGASYEQYF.

This CDR3 reads CASSYSTGSNTGELFF. CDR3 sequence (DNA): TGTGCCAGCAGTTACTCGACGGGATCGAACACCGGGGAGCTGTTTTTT. The V and J genes are TRBV6-6 and TRBJ2-2; TRBD2 is a possible D gene (5 bases). The CDR3 is 16 residues long. Germline V gene lookup returns CDR1 MNHNY and CDR2 SVGAGI (reference sequence). Trimming stripped 0 bases from V and 0 bases from J, with 8 bases between.